The rows below give T cell receptor beta chains drawn from one sample of a study of blood T cell repertoires in COVID-19. Sequencing used immunoSEQ multiplex PCR; TCRdb keeps in-frame clones, though not all of them. Altogether roughly 250,000 clones are present, 70% to 90% being singletons, with the ten largest covering roughly 4.3%. Sequenced: PBMCs or T cells enriched from blood (not recorded which). Receptor source: a woman in her thirties who had recovered from COVID-19. Both conserved end residues are part of each CDR3. A D gene is named only where the DNA matches it firmly. Expanded clones get a size class; other rows say once, few or many, or leave the size out.

v_call	j_call	d_call	clone_size	cdr3_aa	cdr3_nt
TRBV6-1	TRBJ2-3	TRBD2	-	CASSEFRLAADTQYF	TGTGCCAGCAGTGAATTCAGGCTAGCGGCGGATACGCAGTATTTT
TRBV7-9	TRBJ2-1	-	-	CASSPRSTESSYNEQFF	TGTGCCAGCAGCCCCCGTTCAACGGAGAGCTCCTACAATGAGCAGTTCTTC
TRBV5-6	TRBJ2-4	-	once	CASSPAESKNIQYF	TGTGCCAGCAGCCCAGCGGAATCCAAAAACATTCAGTACTTC
TRBV7-8	TRBJ2-5	TRBD1	-	CASSNQQGWRETQYF	TGTGCCAGCAGCAATCAACAGGGGTGGAGGGAGACCCAGTACTTC
TRBV9	TRBJ2-1	TRBD1	-	CASSVPTTGGNDNEQFF	TGTGCCAGCAGCGTACCCACGACAGGGGGCAACGACAATGAGCAGTTCTTC
TRBV9	TRBJ2-2	TRBD2	-	CASSLRTSANTGELFF	TGTGCCAGCAGCCTCAGGACTAGCGCGAACACCGGGGAGCTGTTTTTT
TRBV5-6	TRBJ1-5	-	-	CASSLLENQPQHF	TGTGCCAGCAGCTTGTTAGAGAATCAGCCCCAGCATTTT
TRBV5-1	TRBJ2-1	TRBD2	-	CASSLRTSGNYNKQFF	TGCGCCAGCAGCTTGCGGACTAGCGGGAATTACAATAAGCAGTTCTTC
TRBV28	TRBJ1-5	TRBD1	-	CASSFSLGTGNQPQHF	TGTGCCAGCAGTTTTAGCCTCGGGACAGGGAATCAGCCCCAGCATTTT
TRBV20-1	TRBJ1-2	-	-	CSAKTPGGYTF	TGCAGTGCTAAGACCCCAGGAGGCTACACCTTC
TRBV15	TRBJ1-2	-	-	CATSRVPGVGANYGYTF	TGTGCCACCAGCAGAGTACCCGGGGTCGGAGCTAACTATGGCTACACCTTC
TRBV19	TRBJ2-1	TRBD2	-	CASSLTSGSMNEQFF	TGTGCCAGTAGTTTGACTAGCGGGAGTATGAATGAGCAGTTCTTC
TRBV15	TRBJ1-4	-	-	CATSRDAGTGEKLFF	TGTGCCACCAGCAGAGATGCAGGGACTGGGGAAAAACTGTTTTTT
TRBV9	TRBJ1-6	TRBD1	-	CASSVGLDRANNSPLHF	TGTGCCAGCAGCGTAGGGCTAGACAGGGCAAATAATTCACCCCTCCACTTT
TRBV28	TRBJ2-2	-	-	CATAGGYTGELFF	TGTGCCACCGCAGGGGGGTACACCGGGGAGCTGTTTTTT
TRBV28	TRBJ1-1	-	-	CATPEDTEAFF	TGTGCCACCCCCGAGGACACTGAAGCTTTCTTT
TRBV4-1	TRBJ2-4	TRBD2	-	CASSTVAGELLAKNIQYF	TGCGCCAGCAGCACCGTTGCGGGGGAACTTTTAGCCAAAAACATTCAGTACTTC
TRBV7-2	TRBJ2-7	TRBD1	-	CASSREDRVNEQYF	TGTGCCAGCAGCAGGGAGGACAGGGTGAACGAGCAGTACTTC
TRBV28	TRBJ2-3	-	-	CASSSPRSAADTQYF	TGTGCCAGCAGTTCCCCGAGGAGTGCGGCAGATACGCAGTATTTT
TRBV5-4	TRBJ1-1	-	-	CASSFRTTGNTEAFF	TGTGCCAGCAGCTTTAGAACAACAGGGAACACTGAAGCTTTCTTT
TRBV28	TRBJ1-4	TRBD1	-	CASSSTQTGGKLFF	TGTGCCAGCAGTTCGACACAGACAGGGGGAAAACTGTTTTTT
TRBV6-5	TRBJ1-5	-	-	CASSSTGYNQPQHF	TGTGCCAGCAGTTCCACAGGTTACAATCAGCCCCAGCATTTT
TRBV27	TRBJ2-3	-	-	CASSLKRPQVTDTQYF	TGTGCCAGCAGCCTGAAACGTCCACAGGTCACAGATACGCAGTATTTT
TRBV25-1	TRBJ2-1	TRBD1	-	CASSEPRSTGGDEQFF	TGTGCCAGCAGTGAACCACGAAGCACAGGGGGCGATGAGCAGTTCTTC
TRBV21-1	TRBJ1-2	-	once	CASSVQGGNYGYTF	TGTGCCAGCAGCGTACAGGGGGGTAACTATGGCTACACCTTC